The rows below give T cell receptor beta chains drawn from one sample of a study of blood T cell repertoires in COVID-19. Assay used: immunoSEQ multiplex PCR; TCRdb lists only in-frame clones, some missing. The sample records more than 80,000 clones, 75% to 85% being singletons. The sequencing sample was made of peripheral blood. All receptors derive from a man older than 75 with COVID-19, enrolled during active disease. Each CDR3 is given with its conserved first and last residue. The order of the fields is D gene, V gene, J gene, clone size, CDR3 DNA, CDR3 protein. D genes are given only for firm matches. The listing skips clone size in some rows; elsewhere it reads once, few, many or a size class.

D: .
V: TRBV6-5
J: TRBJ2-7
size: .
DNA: TGTGCCAGCAAGGCGGGGCGAGGGTACGAGCAGTACTTC
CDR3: CASKAGRGYEQYF

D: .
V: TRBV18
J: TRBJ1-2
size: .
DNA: TGTGCCAGCTCACCGTCCCCCAGGGAAGGCTACACCTTC
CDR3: CASSPSPREGYTF

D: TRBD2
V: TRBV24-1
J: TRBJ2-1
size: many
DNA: TGTGCCACCAGTGATCACGGACTAGCGGGACCACGCTACAATGAGCAGTTCTTC
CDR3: CATSDHGLAGPRYNEQFF

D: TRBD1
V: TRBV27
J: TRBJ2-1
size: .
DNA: TGTGCCAGCACGACAGGGCTACACAATGAGCAGTTCTTC
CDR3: CASTTGLHNEQFF

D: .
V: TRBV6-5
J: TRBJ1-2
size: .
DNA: TGTGCCAGCAGTTCGAACGCTCAGGGATACATATCGGGCTACACCTTC
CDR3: CASSSNAQGYISGYTF

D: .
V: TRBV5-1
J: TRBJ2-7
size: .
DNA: TGCGCCAGCAGCCCAGGAGGTGGAATGCCCGGATTTTACGAGCAGTACTTC
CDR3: CASSPGGGMPGFYEQYF

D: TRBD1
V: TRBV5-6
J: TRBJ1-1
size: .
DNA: TGTGCCAGCAGCGTGTGGGACAGGGTGAACACTGAAGCTTTCTTT
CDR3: CASSVWDRVNTEAFF

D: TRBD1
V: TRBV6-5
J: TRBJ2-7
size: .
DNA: TGTGCCAGCAGGATGGGACAGGGGGCATACGAGCAGTACTTC
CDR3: CASRMGQGAYEQYF

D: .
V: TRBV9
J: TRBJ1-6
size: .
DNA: TGTGCCAGCAGCCTGGGACGGACAGCCGGTTCACCCCTCCACTTT
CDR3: CASSLGRTAGSPLHF

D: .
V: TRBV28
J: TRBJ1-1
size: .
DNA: TGTGCCAGCACACATGGGCCGGGAAACACTGAAGCTTTCTTT
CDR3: CASTHGPGNTEAFF

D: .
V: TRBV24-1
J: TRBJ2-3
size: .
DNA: TGTGCCACCAGTGATTGGGGGGAGCAGGGCACAGATACGCAGTATTTT
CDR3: CATSDWGEQGTDTQYF

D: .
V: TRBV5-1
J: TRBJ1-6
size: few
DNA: TGCGCCAGCAGCGACCAGGGTAATTCACCCCTCCACTTT
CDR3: CASSDQGNSPLHF

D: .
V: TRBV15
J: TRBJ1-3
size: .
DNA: TGTGCCACCAGCAGGAAGACAGCCAGAGAGAGAAACACCATATATTTT
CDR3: CATSRKTARERNTIYF

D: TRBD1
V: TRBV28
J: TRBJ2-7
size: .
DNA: TGTGCCAGCAGACCCGAGGGACAGACCTCCTACGAGCAGTACTTC
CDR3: CASRPEGQTSYEQYF

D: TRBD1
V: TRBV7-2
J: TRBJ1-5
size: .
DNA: TGTGCCAGCAGCGAAAGACAGGGGGGACAGCCCCAGCATTTT
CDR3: CASSERQGGQPQHF

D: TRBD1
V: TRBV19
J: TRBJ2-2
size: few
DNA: TGTGCCAGCCTTCGGACAGGGAACACCGGGGAGCTGTTTTTT
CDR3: CASLRTGNTGELFF

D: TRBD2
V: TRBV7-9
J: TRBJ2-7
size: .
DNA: TGTGCCAGCAGCCTCGGGACTAGCGGAGACGAGCAGTACTTC
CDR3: CASSLGTSGDEQYF

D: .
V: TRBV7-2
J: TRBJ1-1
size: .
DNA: TGTGCCAGCAGCCTCGGACAGAACACTGAAGCTTTCTTT
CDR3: CASSLGQNTEAFF

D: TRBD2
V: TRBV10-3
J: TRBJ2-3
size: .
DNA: TGTGCCATCAGTGTGGGACTAGCGATCACAGATACGCAGTATTTT
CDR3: CAISVGLAITDTQYF

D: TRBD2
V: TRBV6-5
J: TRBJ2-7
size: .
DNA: TGTGCCAGCAGTCGGACTAGCGGGACCCTCGAGCAGTACTTC
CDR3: CASSRTSGTLEQYF

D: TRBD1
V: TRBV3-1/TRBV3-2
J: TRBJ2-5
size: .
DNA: TGTGCCAGCAGCCAAGATGCGACAGGGGAAGAGACCCAGTACTTC
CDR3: CASSQDATGEETQYF

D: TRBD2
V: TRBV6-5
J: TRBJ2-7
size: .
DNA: TGTGCCAGCAGTTACTGGGCTAGCGGATCCTACGAGCAGTACTTC
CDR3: CASSYWASGSYEQYF

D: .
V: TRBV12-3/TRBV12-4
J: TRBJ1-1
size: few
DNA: TGTGCCAGCAGGTACAGGAACACTGAAGCTTTCTTT
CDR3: CASRYRNTEAFF

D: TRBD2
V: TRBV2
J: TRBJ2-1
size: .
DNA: TGTGCCAGCAGTTCTGGGACTAGCGGCTACAATGAGCAGTTCTTC
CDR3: CASSSGTSGYNEQFF

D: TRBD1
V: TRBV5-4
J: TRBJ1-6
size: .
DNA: TGTGCCAGCAGTCAGGACAGGGGGTTTGTAGGTTCACCCCTCCACTTT
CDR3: CASSQDRGFVGSPLHF

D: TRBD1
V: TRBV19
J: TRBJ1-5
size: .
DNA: TGTGCCAGTACCGCCCGACAGGGTTCGGGAAATCAGCCCCAGCATTTT
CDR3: CASTARQGSGNQPQHF

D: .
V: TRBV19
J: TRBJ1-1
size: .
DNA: TGTGCCAGTAGCCCCTTTGACGACCGGGGCACTGAAGCTTTCTTT
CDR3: CASSPFDDRGTEAFF